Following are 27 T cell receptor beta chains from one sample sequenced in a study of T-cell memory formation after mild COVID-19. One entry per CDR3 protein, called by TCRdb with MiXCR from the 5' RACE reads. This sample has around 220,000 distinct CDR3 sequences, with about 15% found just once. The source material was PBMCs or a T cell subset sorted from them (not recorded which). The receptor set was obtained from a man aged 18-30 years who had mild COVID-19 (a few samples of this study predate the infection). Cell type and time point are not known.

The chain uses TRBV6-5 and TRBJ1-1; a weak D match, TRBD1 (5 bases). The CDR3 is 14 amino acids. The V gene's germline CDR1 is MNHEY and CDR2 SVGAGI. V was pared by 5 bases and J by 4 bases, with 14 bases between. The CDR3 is CASSTRRGVTEAFF. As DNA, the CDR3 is TGTGCCAGCAGTACCCGCCGGGGGGTCACTGAAGCTTTCTTT.

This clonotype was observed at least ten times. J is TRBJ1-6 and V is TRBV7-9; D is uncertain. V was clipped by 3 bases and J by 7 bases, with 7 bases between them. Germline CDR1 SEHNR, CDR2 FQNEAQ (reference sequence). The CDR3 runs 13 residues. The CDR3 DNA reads TGTGCCAGCAGCTTTACCGCCAATTCACCCCTCCACTTT. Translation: CASSFTANSPLHF.

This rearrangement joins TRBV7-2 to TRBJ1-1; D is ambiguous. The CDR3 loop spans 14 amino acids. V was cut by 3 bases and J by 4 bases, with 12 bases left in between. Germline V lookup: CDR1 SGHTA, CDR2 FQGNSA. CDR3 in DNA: TGTGCCAGCAGCTTCACCGGCCGGAGCACTGAAGCTTTCTTT. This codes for CASSFTGRSTEAFF.

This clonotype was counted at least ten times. CDR3 amino acids: CASSQGVGREQETQYF. The CDR3 bases are TGCGCCAGCAGCCAAGGGGTAGGCAGGGAGCAAGAGACCCAGTACTTC. This rearrangement joins TRBV4-3 to TRBJ2-5; D tentatively fits TRBD1 or TRBD2 (5 bases each). The V end was cut by 1 base, the J end by 2 bases, with 14 bases between. Germline V gene lookup returns CDR1 LGHNA and CDR2 YSLEER. This CDR3 region has 16 residues.

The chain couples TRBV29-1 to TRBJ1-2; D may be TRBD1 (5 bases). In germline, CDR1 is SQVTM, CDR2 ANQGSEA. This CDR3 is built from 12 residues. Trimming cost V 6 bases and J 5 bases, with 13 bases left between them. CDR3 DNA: TGCAGCGTCGACGACAGCCCATATGGCTACACCTTC. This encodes CSVDDSPYGYTF.

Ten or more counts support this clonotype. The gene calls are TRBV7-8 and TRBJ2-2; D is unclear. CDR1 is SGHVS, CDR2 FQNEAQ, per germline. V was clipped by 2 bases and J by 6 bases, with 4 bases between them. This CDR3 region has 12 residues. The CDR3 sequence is CASSLWAGELFF. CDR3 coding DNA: TGTGCCAGCAGCTTATGGGCCGGGGAGCTGTTTTTT.

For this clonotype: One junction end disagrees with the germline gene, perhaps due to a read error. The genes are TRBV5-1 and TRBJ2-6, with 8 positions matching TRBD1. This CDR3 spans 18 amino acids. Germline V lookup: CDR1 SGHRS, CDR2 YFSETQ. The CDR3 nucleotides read TGCGCCAGCCGCTTGGCGGGACAGGTGGGCTCTGGGGCCAACGTCCTGACTTTC. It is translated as CASRLAGQVGSGANVLTF.

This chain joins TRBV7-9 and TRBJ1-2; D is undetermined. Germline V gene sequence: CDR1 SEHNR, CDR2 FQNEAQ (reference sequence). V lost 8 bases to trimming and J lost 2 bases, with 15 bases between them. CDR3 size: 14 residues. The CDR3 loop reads CASLAASINYGYTF. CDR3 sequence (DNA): TGTGCCAGCCTGGCGGCATCAATCAACTATGGCTACACCTTC.

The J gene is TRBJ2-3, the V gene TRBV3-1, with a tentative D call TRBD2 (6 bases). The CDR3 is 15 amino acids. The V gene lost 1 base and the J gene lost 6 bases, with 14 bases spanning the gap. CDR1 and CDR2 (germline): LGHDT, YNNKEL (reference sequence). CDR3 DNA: TGTGCCAGCAGCCAAGGCGGGGCCCCCACGGATACGCAGTATTTT. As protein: CASSQGGAPTDTQYF.

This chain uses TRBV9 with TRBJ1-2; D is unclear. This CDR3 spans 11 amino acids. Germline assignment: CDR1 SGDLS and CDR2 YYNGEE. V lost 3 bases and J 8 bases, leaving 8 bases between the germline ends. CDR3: CASSASSGYTF. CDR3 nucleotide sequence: TGTGCCAGCAGCGCATCAAGCGGCTACACCTTC.

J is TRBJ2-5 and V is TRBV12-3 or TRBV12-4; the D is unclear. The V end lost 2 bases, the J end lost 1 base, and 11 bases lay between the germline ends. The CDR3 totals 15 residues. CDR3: CASSLFGRSQETQYF. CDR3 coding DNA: TGTGCCAGCAGTTTATTCGGACGTAGCCAAGAGACCCAGTACTTC.

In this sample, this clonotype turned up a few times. DNA of the CDR3: TGTGCCAGCAGTGCCACCCCGGGACAGGGGTCCTACGAGCAGTACTTC. This translates into CASSATPGQGSYEQYF. The chain couples TRBV25-1 to TRBJ2-7, with 10 bases aligning to TRBD1. V lost 4 bases and J lost 1; bases outside the gene matches: 7. The CDR3 sequence is 16 residues long. Germline V gene data show CDR1 as MGHDK and CDR2 as SYGVNS.

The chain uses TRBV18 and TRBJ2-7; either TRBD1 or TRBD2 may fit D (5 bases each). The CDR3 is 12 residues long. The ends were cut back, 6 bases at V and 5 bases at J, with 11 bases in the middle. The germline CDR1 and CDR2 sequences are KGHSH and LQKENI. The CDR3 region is CASSPRGHEQYF. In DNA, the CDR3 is TGTGCCAGCTCCCCGAGGGGCCACGAGCAGTACTTC.

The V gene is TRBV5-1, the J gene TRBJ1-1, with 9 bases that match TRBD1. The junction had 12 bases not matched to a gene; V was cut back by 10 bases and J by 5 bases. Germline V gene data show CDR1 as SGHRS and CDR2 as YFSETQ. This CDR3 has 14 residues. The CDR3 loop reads CASNPGQGHTEAFF. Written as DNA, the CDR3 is TGCGCCTCCAACCCGGGACAGGGCCATACTGAAGCTTTCTTT.

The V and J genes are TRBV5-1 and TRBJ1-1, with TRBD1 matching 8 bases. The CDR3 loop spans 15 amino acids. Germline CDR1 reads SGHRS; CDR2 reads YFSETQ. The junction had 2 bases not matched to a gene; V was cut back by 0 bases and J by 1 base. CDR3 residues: CASSLETGGNTEAFF. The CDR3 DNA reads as TGCGCCAGCAGCTTGGAAACAGGGGGGAACACTGAAGCTTTCTTT.

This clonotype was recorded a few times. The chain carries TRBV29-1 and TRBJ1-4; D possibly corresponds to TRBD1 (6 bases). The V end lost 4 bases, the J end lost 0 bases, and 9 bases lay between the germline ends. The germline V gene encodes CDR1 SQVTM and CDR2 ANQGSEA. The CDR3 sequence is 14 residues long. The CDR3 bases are TGCAGCGTTGCCAGGGGTGCAACTAATGAAAAACTGTTTTTT. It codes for CSVARGATNEKLFF.

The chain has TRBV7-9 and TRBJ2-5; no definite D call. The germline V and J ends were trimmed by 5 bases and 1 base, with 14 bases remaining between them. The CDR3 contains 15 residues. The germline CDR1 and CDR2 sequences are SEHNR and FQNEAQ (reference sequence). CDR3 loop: CASSPGPRPQETQYF. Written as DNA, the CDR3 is TGTGCCAGCAGCCCAGGACCCCGGCCCCAAGAGACCCAGTACTTC.

The CDR3 here is CSARDRYTIYF. The DNA of the CDR3 is TGCAGTGCTAGAGATCGGTACACCATATATTTT. The genes are TRBV20-1 and TRBJ1-3; no definite D call. The CDR3 runs to 11 residues. Trimming cost V 0 bases and J 8 bases, with 5 bases left between them. The germline CDR1 and CDR2 sequences are DFQATT and SNEGSKA (reference sequence).

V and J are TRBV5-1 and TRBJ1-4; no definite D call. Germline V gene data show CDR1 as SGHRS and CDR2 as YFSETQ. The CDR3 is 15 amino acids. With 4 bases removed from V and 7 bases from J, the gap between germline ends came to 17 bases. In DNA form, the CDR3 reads TGCGCCAGCAGCCAGGCAGGCGATCCGGGTGAAAAACTGTTTTTT. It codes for CASSQAGDPGEKLFF.

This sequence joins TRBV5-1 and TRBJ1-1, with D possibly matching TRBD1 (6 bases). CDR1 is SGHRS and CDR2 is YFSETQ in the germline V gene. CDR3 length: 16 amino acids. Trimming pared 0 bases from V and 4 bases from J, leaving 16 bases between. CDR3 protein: CASSLGIRGSGTEAFF. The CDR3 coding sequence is TGCGCCAGCAGCTTGGGCATCAGGGGCTCGGGCACTGAAGCTTTCTTT.

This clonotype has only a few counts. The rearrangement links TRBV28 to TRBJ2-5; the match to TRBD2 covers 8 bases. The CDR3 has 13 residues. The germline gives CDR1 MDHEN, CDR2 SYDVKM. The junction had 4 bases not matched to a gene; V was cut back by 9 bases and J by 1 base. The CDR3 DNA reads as TGTGCCAGTATCCGGGGGGGCCAAGAGACCCAGTACTTC. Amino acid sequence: CASIRGGQETQYF.

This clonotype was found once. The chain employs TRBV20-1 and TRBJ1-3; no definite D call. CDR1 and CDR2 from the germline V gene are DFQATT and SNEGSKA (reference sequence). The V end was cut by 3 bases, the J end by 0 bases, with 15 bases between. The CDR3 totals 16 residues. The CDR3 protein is CSASAPQTASGNTIYF. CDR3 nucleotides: TGCAGTGCTAGTGCCCCCCAGACGGCCTCTGGAAACACCATATATTTT.

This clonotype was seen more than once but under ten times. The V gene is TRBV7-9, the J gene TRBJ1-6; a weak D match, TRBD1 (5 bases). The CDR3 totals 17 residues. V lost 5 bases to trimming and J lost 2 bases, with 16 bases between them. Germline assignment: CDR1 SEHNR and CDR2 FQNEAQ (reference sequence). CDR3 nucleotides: TGTGCCAGCAGCCCCGGAGGGGCCAACGCCTATAATTCACCCCTCCACTTT. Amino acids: CASSPGGANAYNSPLHF.

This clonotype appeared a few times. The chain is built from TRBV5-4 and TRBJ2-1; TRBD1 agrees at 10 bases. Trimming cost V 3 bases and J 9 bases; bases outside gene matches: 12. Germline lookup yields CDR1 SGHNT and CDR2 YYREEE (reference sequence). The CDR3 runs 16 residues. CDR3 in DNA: TGTGCCAGCAGCTCCCCGGGACAGGGGCCCCAGGGTGAGCAGTTCTTC. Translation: CASSSPGQGPQGEQFF.

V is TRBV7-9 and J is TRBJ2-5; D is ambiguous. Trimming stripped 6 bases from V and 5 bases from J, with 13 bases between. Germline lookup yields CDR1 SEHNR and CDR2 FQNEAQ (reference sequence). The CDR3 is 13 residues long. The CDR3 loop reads CASRGPEWETQYF. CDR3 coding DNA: TGTGCCAGCAGGGGCCCCGAGTGGGAGACCCAGTACTTC. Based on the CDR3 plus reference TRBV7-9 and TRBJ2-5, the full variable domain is DTGVSQNPRHKITKRGQNVTFRCDPISEHNRLYWYRQTLGQGPEFLTYFQNEAQLEKSRLLSDRFSAERPKGSFSTLEIQRTEQGDSAMYLCASRGPEWETQYFGPGTRLLVL.

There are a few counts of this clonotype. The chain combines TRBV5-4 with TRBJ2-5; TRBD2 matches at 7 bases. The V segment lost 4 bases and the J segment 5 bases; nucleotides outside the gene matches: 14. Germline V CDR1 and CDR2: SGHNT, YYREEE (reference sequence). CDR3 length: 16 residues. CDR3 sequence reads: CASSPGGFGEVETQYF. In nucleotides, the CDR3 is TGTGCCAGCAGCCCGGGAGGTTTCGGGGAGGTCGAGACCCAGTACTTC.

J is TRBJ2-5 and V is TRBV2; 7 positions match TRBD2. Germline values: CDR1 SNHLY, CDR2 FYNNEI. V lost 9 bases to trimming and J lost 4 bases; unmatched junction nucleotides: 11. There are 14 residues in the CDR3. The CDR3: CARSGPGGGETQYF. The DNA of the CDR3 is TGTGCCAGGTCGGGCCCCGGCGGGGGAGAGACCCAGTACTTC.